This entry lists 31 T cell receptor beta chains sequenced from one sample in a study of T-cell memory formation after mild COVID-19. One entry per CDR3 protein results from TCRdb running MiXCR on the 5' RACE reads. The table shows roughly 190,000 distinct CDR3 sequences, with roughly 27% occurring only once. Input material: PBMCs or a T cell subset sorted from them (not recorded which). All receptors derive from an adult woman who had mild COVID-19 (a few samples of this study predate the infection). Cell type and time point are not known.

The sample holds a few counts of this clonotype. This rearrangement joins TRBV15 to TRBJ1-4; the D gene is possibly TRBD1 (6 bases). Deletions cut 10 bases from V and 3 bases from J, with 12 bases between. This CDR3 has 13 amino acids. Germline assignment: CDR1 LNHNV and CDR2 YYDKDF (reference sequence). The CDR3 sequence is CAIGAGANEKLFF. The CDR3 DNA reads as TGTGCCATAGGGGCAGGGGCTAATGAAAAACTGTTTTTT.

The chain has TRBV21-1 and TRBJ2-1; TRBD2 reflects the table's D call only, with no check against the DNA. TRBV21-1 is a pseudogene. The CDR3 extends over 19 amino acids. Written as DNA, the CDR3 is TGTGCCAGCAGCACCCCGACTAACCCAGGCGGGAGTTCCTACAATGAGCAGTTCTTC. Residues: CASSTPTNPGGSSYNEQFF.

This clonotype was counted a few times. CDR3 bases: TGCGCCAGCGTTATCGGGACAGGGATGTACAATGAGCAGTTCTTC. This encodes CASVIGTGMYNEQFF. The chain recombines TRBV5-1 with TRBJ2-1; TRBD1 agrees at 9 bases. This CDR3 has 15 residues. V gave up 7 bases and J gave up 4 bases; unmatched junction bases: 9. The germline CDR1 and CDR2 sequences are SGHRS and YFSETQ. The variable domain in full, with the rest retrieved from reference TRBV5-1 and TRBJ2-1, is KAGVTQTPRYLIKTRGQQVTLSCSPISGHRSVSWYQQTPGQGLQFLFEYFSETQRNKGNFPGRFSGRQFSNSRSEMNVSTLELGDSALYLCASVIGTGMYNEQFFGPGTRLTVL.

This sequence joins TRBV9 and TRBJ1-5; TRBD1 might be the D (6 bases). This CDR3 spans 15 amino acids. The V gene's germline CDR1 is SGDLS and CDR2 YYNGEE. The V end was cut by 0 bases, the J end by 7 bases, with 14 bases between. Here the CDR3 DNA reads TGTGCCAGCAGCGTAGGGGGGGCCTCGGGGCAGCCCCAGCATTTT. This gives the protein CASSVGGASGQPQHF.

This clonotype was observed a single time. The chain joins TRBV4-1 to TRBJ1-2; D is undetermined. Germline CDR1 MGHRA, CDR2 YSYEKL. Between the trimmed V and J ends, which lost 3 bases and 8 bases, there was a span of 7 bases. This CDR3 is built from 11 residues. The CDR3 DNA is TGCGCCAGCAGCCAGACGGGGGGCTACACCTTC. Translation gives CASSQTGGYTF.

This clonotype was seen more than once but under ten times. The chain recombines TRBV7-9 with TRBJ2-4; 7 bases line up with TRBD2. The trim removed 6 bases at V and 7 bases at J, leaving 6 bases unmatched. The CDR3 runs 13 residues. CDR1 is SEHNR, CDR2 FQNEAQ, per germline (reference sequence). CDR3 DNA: TGTGCCAGCAGGGGAGGGGCCGCCAACATTCAGTACTTC. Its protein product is CASRGGAANIQYF.

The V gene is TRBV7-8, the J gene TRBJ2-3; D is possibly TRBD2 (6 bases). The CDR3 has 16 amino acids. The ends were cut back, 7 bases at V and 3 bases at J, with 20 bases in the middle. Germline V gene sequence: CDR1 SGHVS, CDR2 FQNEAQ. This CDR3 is CASTPGRRDRTDTQYF. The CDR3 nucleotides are TGTGCCAGCACACCAGGGCGGCGGGATAGGACAGATACGCAGTATTTT.

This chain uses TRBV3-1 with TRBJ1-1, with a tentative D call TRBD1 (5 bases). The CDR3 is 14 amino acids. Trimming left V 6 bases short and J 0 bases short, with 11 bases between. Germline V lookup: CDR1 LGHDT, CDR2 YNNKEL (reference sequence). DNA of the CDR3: TGTGCCAGCAGGGCAGGGCCCATGAACACTGAAGCTTTCTTT. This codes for CASRAGPMNTEAFF.

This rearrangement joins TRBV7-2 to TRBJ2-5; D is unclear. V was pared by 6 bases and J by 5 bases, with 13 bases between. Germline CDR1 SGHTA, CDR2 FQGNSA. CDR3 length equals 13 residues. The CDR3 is CASRLNTGETQYF. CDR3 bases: TGTGCCAGCAGACTAAACACCGGGGAGACCCAGTACTTC. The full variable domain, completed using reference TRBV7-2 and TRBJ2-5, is GAGVSQSPSNKVTEKGKDVELRCDPISGHTALYWYRQSLGQGLEFLIYFQGNSAPDKSGLPSDRFSAERTGGSVSTLTIQRTQQEDSAVYLCASRLNTGETQYFGPGTRLLVL.

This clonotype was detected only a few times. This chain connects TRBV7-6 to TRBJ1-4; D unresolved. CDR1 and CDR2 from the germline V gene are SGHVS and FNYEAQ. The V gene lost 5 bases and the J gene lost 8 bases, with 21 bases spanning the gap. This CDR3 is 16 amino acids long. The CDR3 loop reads CASSIHSAPGGEKLFF. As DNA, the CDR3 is TGTGCCAGCAGCATCCACTCGGCACCAGGTGGGGAAAAACTGTTTTTT. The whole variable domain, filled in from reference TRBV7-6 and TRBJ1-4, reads GAGVSQSPRYKVTKRGQDVALRCDPISGHVSLYWYRQALGQGPEFLTYFNYEAQQDKSGLPNDRFSAERPEGSISTLTIQRTEQRDSAMYRCASSIHSAPGGEKLFFGSGTQLSVL.

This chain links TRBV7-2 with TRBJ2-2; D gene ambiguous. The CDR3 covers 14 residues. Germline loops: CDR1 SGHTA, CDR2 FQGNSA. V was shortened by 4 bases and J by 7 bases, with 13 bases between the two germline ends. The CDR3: CASSSGSQGGELFF. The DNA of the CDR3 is TGTGCCAGCAGCTCTGGGTCTCAAGGCGGGGAGCTGTTTTTT.

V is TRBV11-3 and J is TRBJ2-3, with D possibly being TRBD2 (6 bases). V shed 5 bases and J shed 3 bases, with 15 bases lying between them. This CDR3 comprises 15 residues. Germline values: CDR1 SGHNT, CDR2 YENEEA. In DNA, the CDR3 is TGTGCCAGCAGCCGAGGAGGGATCTGGACAGATACGCAGTATTTT. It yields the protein CASSRGGIWTDTQYF.

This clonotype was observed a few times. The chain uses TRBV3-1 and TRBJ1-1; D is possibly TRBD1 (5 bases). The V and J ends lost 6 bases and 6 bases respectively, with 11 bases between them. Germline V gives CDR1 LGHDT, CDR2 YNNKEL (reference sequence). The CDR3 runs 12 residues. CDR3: CASRSQVSEAFF. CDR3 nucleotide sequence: TGTGCCAGCAGGTCACAGGTCTCTGAAGCTTTCTTT.

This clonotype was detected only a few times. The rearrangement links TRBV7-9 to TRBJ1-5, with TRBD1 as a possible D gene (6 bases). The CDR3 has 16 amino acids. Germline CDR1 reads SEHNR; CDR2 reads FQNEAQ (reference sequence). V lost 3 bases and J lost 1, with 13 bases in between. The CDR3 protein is CASSFSLGTSNQPQHF. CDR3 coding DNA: TGTGCCAGCAGCTTCAGCTTGGGGACAAGCAATCAGCCCCAGCATTTT.

The CDR3 loop reads CASSFSGHETQYF. The CDR3 DNA follows: TGTGCCAGCAGTTTTAGTGGGCACGAGACCCAGTACTTC. The gene calls are TRBV12-3 or TRBV12-4 and TRBJ2-5, with no clear D. Trimming took off 3 bases at V and 5 bases at J, with 10 bases between the two ends. The CDR3 runs to 13 residues.

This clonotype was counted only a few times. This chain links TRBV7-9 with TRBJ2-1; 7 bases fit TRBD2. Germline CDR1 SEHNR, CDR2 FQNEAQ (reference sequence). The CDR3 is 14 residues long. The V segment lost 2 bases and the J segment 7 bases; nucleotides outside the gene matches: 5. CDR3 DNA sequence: TGTGCCAGCAGCTTATCCCTAGCGGCAAATGAGCAGTTCTTC. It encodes CASSLSLAANEQFF.

The CDR3 DNA reads TGTGCCAGCACCCCTTCTGGGACTAGCGGGGGGAATGAGCAGTTCTTC. This gives the protein CASTPSGTSGGNEQFF. The chain links TRBV7-2 to TRBJ2-1, with 15 bases identical to TRBD2. This CDR3 has 16 residues. CDR1 is SGHTA, CDR2 FQGNSA, per germline. Trimming removed 7 bases from V and 7 bases from J; junction bases left unmatched: 8. Full variable domain (missing parts from reference TRBV7-2 and TRBJ2-1): GAGVSQSPSNKVTEKGKDVELRCDPISGHTALYWYRQSLGQGLEFLIYFQGNSAPDKSGLPSDRFSAERTGGSVSTLTIQRTQQEDSAVYLCASTPSGTSGGNEQFFGPGTRLTVL.

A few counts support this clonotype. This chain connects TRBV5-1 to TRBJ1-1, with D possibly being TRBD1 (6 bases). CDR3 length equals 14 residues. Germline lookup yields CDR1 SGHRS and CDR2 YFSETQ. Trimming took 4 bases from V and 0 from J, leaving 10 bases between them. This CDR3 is CASSPTGLNTEAFF. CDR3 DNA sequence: TGCGCCAGCAGCCCCACAGGGCTGAACACTGAAGCTTTCTTT.

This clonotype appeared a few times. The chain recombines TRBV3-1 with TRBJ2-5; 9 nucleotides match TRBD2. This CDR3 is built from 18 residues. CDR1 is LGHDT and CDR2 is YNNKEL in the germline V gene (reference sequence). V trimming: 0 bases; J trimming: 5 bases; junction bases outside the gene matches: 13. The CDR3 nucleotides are TGTGCCAGCAGCCAAGAGGCTGGGGCTAGCGGGGTCCGGGAGACCCAGTACTTC. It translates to CASSQEAGASGVRETQYF.

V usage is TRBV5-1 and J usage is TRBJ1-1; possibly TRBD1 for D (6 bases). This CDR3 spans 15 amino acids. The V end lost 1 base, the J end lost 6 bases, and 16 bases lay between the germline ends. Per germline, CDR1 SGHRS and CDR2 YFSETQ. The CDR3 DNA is TGCGCCAGCAGCTTGTCTGTCCGGGGGCTCTCTGAAGCTTTCTTT. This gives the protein CASSLSVRGLSEAFF.

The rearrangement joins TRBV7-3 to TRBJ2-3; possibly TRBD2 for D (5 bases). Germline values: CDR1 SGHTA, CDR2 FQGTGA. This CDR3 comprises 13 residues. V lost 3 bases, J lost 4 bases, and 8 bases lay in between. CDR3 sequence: CASSLISADTQYF. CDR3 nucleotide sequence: TGTGCCAGCAGCTTGATTAGCGCAGATACGCAGTATTTT. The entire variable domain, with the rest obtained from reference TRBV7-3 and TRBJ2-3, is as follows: GAGVSQTPSNKVTEKGKYVELRCDPISGHTALYWYRQSLGQGPEFLIYFQGTGAADDSGLPNDRFFAVRPEGSVSTLKIQRTERGDSAVYLCASSLISADTQYFGPGTRLTVL.

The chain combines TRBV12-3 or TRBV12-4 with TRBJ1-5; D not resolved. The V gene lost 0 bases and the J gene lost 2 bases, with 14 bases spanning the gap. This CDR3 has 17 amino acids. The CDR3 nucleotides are TGTGCCAGCAGTTTAGCCCCATTACGGGATGGCAATCAGCCCCAGCATTTT. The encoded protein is CASSLAPLRDGNQPQHF.

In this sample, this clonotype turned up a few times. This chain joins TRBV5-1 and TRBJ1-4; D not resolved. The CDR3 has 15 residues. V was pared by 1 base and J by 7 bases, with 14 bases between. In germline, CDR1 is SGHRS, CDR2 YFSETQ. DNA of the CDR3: TGCGCCAGCAGCTTGTTTTCAGGACCGGGTGAAAAACTGTTTTTT. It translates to CASSLFSGPGEKLFF.

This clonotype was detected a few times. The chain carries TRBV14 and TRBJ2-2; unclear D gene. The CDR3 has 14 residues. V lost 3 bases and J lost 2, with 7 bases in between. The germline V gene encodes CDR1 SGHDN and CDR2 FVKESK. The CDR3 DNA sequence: TGTGCCAGCAGCCAGAGGATAAACACCGGGGAGCTGTTTTTT. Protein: CASSQRINTGELFF.

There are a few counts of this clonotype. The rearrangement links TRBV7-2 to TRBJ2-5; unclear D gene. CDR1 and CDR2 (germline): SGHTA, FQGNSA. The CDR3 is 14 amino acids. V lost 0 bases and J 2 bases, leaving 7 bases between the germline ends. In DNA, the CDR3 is TGTGCCAGCAGCTTAGCGGCACCTCAAGAGACCCAGTACTTC. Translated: CASSLAAPQETQYF.

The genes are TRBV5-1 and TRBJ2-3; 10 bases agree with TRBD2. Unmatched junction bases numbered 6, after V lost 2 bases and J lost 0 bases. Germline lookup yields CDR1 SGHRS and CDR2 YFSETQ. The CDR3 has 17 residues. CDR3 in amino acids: CASSFFLAGASTDTQYF. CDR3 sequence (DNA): TGCGCCAGCAGCTTCTTCCTAGCGGGGGCCAGCACAGATACGCAGTATTTT.

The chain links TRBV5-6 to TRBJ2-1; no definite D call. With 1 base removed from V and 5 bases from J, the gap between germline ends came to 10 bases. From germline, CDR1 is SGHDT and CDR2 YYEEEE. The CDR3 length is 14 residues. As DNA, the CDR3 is TGTGCCAGCAGCTTGTACGGCGGAGACAATGAGCAGTTCTTC. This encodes CASSLYGGDNEQFF.

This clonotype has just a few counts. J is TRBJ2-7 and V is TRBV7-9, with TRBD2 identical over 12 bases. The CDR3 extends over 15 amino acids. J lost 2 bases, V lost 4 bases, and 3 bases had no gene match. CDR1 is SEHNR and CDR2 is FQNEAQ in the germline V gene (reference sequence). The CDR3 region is CASSSTSGRAYEQYF. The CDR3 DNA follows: TGTGCCAGCAGCTCGACTAGCGGGAGAGCCTACGAGCAGTACTTC.

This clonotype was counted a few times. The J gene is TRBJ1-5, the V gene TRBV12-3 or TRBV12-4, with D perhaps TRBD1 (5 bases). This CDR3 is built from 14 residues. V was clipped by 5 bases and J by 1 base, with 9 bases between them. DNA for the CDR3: TGTGCCAGCAGTCTAGGGGAAAGCAATCAGCCCCAGCATTTT. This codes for CASSLGESNQPQHF.

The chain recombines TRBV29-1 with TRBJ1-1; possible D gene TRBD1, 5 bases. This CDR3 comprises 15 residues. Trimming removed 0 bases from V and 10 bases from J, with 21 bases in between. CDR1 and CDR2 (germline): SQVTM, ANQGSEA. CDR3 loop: CSVEDRGRGIYVAFF. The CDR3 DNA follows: TGCAGCGTTGAAGATCGTGGGAGGGGCATATATGTAGCTTTCTTT. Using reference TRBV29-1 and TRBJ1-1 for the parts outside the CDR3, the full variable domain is SAVISQKPSRDICQRGTSLTIQCQVDSQVTMMFWYRQQPGQSLTLIATANQGSEATYESGFVIDKFPISRPNLTFSTLTVSNMSPEDSSIYLCSVEDRGRGIYVAFFGQGTRLTVV.

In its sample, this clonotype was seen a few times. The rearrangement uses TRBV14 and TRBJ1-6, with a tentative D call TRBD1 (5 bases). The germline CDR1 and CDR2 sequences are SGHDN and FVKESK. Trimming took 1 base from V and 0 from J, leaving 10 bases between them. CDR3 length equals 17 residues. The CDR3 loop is CASSQVWGYSYNSPLHF. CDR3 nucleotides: TGTGCCAGCAGCCAAGTTTGGGGGTACTCCTATAATTCACCCCTCCACTTT.